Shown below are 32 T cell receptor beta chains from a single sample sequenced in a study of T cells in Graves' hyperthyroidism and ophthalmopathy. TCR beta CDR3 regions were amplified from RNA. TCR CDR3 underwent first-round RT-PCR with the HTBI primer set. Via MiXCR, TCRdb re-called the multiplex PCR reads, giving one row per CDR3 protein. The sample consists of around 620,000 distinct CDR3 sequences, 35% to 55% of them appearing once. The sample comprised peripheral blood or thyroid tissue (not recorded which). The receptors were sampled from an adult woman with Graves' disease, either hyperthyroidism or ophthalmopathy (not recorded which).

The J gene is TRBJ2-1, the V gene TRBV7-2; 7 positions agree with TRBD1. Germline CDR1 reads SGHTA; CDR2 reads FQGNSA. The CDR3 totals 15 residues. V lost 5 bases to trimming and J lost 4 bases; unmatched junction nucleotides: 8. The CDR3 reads CASSPDRVGYNEQFF. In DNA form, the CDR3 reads TGTGCCAGCAGCCCCGACAGGGTCGGGTACAATGAGCAGTTCTTC.

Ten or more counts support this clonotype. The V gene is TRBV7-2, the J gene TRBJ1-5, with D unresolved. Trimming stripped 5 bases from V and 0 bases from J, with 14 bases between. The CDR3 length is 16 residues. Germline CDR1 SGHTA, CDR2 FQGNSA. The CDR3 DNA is TGTGCCAGCAGCCCTGCTGGATTACCTAGCAATCAGCCCCAGCATTTT. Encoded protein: CASSPAGLPSNQPQHF.

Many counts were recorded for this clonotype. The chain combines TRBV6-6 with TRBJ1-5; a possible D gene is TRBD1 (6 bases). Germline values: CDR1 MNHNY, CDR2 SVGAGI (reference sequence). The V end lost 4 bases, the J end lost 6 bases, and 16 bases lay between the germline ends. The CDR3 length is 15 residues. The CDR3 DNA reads TGTGCCAGCAGTTCCACGGCCCTAGGGGGTCAGCCCCAGCATTTT. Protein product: CASSSTALGGQPQHF.

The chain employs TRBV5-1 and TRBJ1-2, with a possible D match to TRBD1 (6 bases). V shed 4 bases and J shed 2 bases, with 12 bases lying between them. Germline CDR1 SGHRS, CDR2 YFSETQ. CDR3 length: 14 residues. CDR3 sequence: CASSPGGWNYGYTF. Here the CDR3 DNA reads TGCGCCAGCAGCCCGGGGGGCTGGAACTATGGCTACACCTTC. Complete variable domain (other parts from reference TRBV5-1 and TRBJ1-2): KAGVTQTPRYLIKTRGQQVTLSCSPISGHRSVSWYQQTPGQGLQFLFEYFSETQRNKGNFPGRFSGRQFSNSRSEMNVSTLELGDSALYLCASSPGGWNYGYTFGSGTRLTVV.

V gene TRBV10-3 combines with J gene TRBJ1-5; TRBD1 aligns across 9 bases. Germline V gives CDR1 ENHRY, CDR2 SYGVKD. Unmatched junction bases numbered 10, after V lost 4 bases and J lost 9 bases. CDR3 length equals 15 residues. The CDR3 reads CAISASRTGAGPQHF. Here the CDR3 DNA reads TGTGCCATCAGTGCTAGTAGGACAGGGGCTGGGCCCCAGCATTTT.

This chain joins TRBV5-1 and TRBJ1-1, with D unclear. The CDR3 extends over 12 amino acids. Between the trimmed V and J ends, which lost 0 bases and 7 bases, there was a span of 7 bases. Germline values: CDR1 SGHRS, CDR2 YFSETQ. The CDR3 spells CASSLVGNEAFF. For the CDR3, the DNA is TGCGCCAGCAGCTTGGTGGGGAATGAAGCTTTCTTT.

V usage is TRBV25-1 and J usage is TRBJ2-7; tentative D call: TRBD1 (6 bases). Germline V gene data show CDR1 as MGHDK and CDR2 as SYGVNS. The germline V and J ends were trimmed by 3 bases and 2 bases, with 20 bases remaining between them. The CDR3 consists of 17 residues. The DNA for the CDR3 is TGTGCCAGCAGTGATCCAAGGGGACACAAGGCACCCTACGAGCAGTACTTC. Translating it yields CASSDPRGHKAPYEQYF.

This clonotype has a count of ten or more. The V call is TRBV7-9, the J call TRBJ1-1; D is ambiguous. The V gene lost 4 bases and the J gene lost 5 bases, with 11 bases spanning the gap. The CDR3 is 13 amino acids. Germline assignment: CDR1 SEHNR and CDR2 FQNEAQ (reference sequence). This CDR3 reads CASSSPGGTEAFF. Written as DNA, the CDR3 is TGTGCCAGCAGCTCCCCGGGTGGGACTGAAGCTTTCTTT.

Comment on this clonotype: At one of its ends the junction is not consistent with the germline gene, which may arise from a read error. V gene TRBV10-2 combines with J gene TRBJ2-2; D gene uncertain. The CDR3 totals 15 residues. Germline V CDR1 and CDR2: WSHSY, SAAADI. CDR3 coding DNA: TGTGCCAGCAGTTCTATGACACTGCAGAGAGGGGAGCTGTTTTTT. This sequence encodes CASSSMTLQRGELFF.

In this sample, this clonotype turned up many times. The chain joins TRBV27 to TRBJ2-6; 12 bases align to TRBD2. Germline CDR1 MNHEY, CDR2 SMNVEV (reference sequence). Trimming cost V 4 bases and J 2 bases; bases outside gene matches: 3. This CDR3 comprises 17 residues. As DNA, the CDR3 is TGTGCCAGCAGTTCGACTAGCGGGAGACCTGGGGCCAACGTCCTGACTTTC. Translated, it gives CASSSTSGRPGANVLTF.

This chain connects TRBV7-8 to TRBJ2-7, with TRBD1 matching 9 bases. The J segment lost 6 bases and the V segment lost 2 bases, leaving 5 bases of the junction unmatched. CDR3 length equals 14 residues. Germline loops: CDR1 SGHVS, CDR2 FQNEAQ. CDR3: CASSLTGQGFEQYF. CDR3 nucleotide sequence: TGTGCCAGCAGCTTAACCGGACAGGGGTTCGAGCAGTACTTC.

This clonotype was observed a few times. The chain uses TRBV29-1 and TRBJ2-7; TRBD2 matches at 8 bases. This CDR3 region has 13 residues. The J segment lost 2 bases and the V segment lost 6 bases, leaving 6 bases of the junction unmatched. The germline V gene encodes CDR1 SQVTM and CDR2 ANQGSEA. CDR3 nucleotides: TGCAGCGTGTCCCCTAGCGGGCCCTACGAGCAGTACTTC. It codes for CSVSPSGPYEQYF.

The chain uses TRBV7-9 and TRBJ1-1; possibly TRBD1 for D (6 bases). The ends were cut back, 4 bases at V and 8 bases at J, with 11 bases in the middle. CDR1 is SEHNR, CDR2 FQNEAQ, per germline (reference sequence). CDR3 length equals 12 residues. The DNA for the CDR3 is TGTGCCAGCAGCTCGGACAGAGCCGAAGCTTTCTTT. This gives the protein CASSSDRAEAFF.

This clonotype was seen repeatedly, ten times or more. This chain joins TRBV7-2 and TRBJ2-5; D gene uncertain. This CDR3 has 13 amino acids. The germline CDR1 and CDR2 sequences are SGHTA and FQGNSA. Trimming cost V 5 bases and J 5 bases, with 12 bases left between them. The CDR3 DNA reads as TGTGCCAGCAGCCCTACTGTATCGGAGACCCAGTACTTC. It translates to CASSPTVSETQYF. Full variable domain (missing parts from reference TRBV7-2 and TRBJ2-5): GAGVSQSPSNKVTEKGKDVELRCDPISGHTALYWYRQSLGQGLEFLIYFQGNSAPDKSGLPSDRFSAERTGGSVSTLTIQRTQQEDSAVYLCASSPTVSETQYFGPGTRLLVL.

Here the CDR3 DNA reads TGTGCCAGCCCAAAGACCCTGGGACAGGGGGCTGATGGCTACACCTTC. Translation gives CASPKTLGQGADGYTF. The chain recombines TRBV12-3 or TRBV12-4 with TRBJ1-2, with 12 bases matching TRBD1. The CDR3 totals 16 residues. V was pared by 8 bases and J by 6 bases, with 13 bases of the junction left unmatched.

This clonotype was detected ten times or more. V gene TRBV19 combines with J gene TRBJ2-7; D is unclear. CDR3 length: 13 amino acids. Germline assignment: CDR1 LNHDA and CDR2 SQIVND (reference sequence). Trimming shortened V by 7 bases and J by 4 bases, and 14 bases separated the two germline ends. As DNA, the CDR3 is TGTGCCAGTAAACCAGGACCGGCTTACGAGCAGTACTTC. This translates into CASKPGPAYEQYF.

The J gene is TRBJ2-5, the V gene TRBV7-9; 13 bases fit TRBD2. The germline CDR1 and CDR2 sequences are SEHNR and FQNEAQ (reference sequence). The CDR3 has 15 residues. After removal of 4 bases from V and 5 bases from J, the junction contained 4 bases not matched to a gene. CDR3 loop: CASSWTSGRIETQYF. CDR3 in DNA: TGTGCCAGCAGCTGGACTAGCGGGAGAATCGAGACCCAGTACTTC.

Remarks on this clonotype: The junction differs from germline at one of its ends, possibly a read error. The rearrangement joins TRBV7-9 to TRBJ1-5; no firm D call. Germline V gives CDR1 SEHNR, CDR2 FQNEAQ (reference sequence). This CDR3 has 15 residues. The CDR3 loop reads CASSQDFGLPLPQHF. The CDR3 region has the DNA TGCGCCAGCAGCCAAGATTTCGGACTGCCGCTGCCCCAGCATTTT.

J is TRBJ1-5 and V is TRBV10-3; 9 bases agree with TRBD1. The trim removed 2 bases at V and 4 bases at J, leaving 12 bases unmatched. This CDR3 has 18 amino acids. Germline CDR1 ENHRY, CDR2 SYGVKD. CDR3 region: CAISEGQGSKGSNQPQHF. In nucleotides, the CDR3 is TGTGCCATCAGTGAGGGACAGGGGTCGAAGGGGTCTAATCAGCCCCAGCATTTT.

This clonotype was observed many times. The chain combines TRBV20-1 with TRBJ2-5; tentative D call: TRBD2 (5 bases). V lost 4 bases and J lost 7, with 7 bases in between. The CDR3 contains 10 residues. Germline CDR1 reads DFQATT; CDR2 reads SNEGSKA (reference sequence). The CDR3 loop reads CSAIGRTQYF. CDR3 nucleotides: TGCAGTGCTATAGGGAGGACCCAGTACTTC.

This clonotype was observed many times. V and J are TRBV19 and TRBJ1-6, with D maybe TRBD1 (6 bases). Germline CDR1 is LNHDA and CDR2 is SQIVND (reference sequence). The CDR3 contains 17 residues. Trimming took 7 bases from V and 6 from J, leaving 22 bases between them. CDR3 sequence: CASTGGGRPAINSPLHF. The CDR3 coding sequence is TGTGCCAGTACCGGGGGGGGCAGGCCGGCCATTAATTCACCCCTCCACTTT. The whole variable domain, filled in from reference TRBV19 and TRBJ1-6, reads DGGITQSPKYLFRKEGQNVTLSCEQNLNHDAMYWYRQDPGQGLRLIYYSQIVNDFQKGDIAEGYSVSREKKESFPLTVTSAQKNPTAFYLCASTGGGRPAINSPLHFGNGTRLTVT.

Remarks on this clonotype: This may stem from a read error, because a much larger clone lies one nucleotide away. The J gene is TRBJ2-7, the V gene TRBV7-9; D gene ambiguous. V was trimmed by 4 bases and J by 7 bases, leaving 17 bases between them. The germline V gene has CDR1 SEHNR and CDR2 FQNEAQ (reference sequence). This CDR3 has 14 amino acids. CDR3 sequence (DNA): TGTGCCAGCAGCTCACCCGGTGGCCCTAGGGAGCAGTACTTC. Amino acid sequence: CASSSPGGPREQYF.

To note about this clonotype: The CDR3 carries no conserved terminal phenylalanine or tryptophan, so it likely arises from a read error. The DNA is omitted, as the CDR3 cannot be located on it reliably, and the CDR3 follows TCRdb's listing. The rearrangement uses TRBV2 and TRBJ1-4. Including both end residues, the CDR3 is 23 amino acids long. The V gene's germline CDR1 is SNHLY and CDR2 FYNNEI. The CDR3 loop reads CASSEEPRDSAVYFCASGFSSVP.

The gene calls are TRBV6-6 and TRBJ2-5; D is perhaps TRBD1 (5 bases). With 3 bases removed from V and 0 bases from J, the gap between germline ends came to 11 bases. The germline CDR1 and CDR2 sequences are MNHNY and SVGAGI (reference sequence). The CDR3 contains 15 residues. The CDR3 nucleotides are TGTGCCAGCAGTTATGGGGCACCTTACCAAGAGACCCAGTACTTC. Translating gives CASSYGAPYQETQYF.

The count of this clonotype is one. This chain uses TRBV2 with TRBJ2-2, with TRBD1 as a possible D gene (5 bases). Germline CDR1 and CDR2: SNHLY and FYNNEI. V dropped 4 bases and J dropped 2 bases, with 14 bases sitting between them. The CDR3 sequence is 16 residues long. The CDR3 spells CASSVTSDKNTGELFF. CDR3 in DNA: TGTGCCAGCAGTGTCACTTCGGACAAAAACACCGGGGAGCTGTTTTTT.

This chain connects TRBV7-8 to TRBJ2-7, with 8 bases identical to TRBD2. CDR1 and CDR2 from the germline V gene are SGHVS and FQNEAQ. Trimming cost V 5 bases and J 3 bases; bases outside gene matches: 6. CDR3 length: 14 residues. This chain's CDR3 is CASSPGLVYYEQYF. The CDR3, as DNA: TGTGCCAGCAGCCCGGGACTAGTCTACTACGAGCAGTACTTC.

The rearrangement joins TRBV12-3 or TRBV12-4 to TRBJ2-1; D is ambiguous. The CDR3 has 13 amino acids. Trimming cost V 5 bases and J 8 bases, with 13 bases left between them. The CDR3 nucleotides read TGTGCCAGCAGTGGGGTGCTTGGGCATGAGCAGTTCTTC. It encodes CASSGVLGHEQFF.

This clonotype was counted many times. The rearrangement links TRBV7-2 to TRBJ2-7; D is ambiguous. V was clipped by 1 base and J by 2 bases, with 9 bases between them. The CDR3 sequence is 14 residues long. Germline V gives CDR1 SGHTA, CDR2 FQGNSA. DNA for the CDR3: TGTGCCAGCAGCTTAGGTTGGGTACCCTACGAGCAGTACTTC. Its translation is CASSLGWVPYEQYF.

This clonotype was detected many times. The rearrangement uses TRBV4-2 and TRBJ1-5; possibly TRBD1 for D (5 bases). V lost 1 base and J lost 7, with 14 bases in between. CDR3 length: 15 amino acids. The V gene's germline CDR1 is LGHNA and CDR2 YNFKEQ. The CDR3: CASSQVGQGRQPQHF. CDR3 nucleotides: TGTGCCAGCAGCCAAGTCGGTCAGGGTCGCCAGCCCCAGCATTTT.

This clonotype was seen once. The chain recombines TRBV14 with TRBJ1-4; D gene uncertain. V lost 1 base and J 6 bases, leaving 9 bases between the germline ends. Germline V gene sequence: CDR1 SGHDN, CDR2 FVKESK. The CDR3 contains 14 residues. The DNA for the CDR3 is TGTGCCAGCAGCCAAGCCGGAGGATATGAAAAACTGTTTTTT. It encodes CASSQAGGYEKLFF.

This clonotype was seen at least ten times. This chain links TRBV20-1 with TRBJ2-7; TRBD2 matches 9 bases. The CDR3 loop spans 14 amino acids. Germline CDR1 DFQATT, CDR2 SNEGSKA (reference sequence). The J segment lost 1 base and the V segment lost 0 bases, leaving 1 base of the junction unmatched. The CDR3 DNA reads TGCAGTGCTAGAGATACTAGCGGGTCCTACGAGCAGTACTTC. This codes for CSARDTSGSYEQYF.

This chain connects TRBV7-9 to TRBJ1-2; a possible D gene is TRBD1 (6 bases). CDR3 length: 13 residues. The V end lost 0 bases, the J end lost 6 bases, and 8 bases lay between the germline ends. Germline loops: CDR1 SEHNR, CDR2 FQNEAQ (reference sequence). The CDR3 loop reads CASSLAGAHGYTF. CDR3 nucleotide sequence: TGTGCCAGCAGCTTAGCGGGGGCTCATGGCTACACCTTC. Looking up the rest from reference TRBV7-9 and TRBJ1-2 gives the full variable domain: DTGVSQNPRHKITKRGQNVTFRCDPISEHNRLYWYRQTLGQGPEFLTYFQNEAQLEKSRLLSDRFSAERPKGSFSTLEIQRTEQGDSAMYLCASSLAGAHGYTFGSGTRLTVV.